These T cell receptor beta chains were read from a single sample in a study of shared clonotypes between healthy human individuals. The data were produced by immunoSEQ multiplex PCR, yet TCRdb's version contains in-frame clones alone and is incomplete. The sample carries approximately 1.5 million clones, approximately 98% recorded once. Sequencing was performed on naive CD4+ T cells sorted from blood. The receptors here all came from a man aged 30 to 39 in good health. Both conserved end residues are part of each CDR3. Each record gives: J gene, V gene, D gene, clone size, CDR3 protein, CDR3 DNA. The D gene is left open where the match is weak. Clone size is stated in some rows and not others, as once, few, many or a class when expanded.

J: TRBJ1-2
V: TRBV7-8
D: TRBD1
size: -
CDR3: CASSSQGEGYTF
DNA: TGTGCCAGCAGCTCGCAGGGGGAAGGCTACACCTTC

J: TRBJ2-1
V: TRBV5-1
D: TRBD2
size: -
CDR3: CASSFPSGRTNEQFF
DNA: TGCGCCAGCAGCTTCCCTAGCGGGAGAACGAATGAGCAGTTCTTC

J: TRBJ2-1
V: TRBV5-4
D: -
size: -
CDR3: CASSPASTNEQFF
DNA: TGTGCCAGCAGCCCCGCGTCTACCAATGAGCAGTTCTTC

J: TRBJ1-4
V: TRBV6-5
D: -
size: -
CDR3: CASSYSTHGYEKLFF
DNA: TGTGCCAGCAGTTACTCGACCCATGGATATGAAAAACTGTTTTTT

J: TRBJ2-1
V: TRBV25-1
D: TRBD2
size: -
CDR3: CASRTSAPRGLTYNEQFF
DNA: TGTGCCAGCAGGACTAGCGCCCCACGGGGACTTACCTACAATGAGCAGTTCTTC

J: TRBJ2-5
V: TRBV5-8
D: -
size: once
CDR3: CATLVTPRTQYF
DNA: TGTGCCACATTGGTGACACCTCGGACCCAGTACTTC

J: TRBJ2-3
V: TRBV9
D: TRBD1
size: -
CDR3: CASSAGDRGLGTDTQYF
DNA: TGTGCCAGCAGCGCTGGGGACAGGGGGCTTGGCACAGATACGCAGTATTTT

J: TRBJ2-5
V: TRBV9
D: -
size: -
CDR3: CASSRTGLQETQYF
DNA: TGTGCCAGCAGCAGAACAGGGTTACAAGAGACCCAGTACTTC

J: TRBJ2-1
V: TRBV5-1
D: -
size: -
CDR3: CASSYSVNNEQFF
DNA: TGCGCCAGCAGCTATTCGGTCAACAATGAGCAGTTCTTC

J: TRBJ2-3
V: TRBV28
D: -
size: -
CDR3: CASSWEATDTQYF
DNA: TGTGCCAGCAGTTGGGAAGCGACAGATACGCAGTATTTT

J: TRBJ2-3
V: TRBV5-1
D: TRBD2
size: once
CDR3: CASSLLLAAVGDTQYF
DNA: TGCGCCAGCAGCTTACTGCTAGCGGCGGTGGGAGATACGCAGTATTTT

J: TRBJ2-7
V: TRBV6-5
D: TRBD1
size: -
CDR3: CASSQNRGPTYEQYF
DNA: TGTGCCAGCAGCCAAAACAGGGGGCCCACCTACGAGCAGTACTTC

J: TRBJ2-7
V: TRBV6-5
D: -
size: -
CDR3: CASSYLTGPYEQYF
DNA: TGTGCCAGCAGTTACCTAACAGGTCCCTACGAGCAGTACTTC

J: TRBJ2-7
V: TRBV7-2
D: -
size: once
CDR3: CASSLGFLSYEQYF
DNA: TGTGCCAGCAGCTTAGGGTTCCTCTCCTACGAGCAGTACTTC

J: TRBJ2-3
V: TRBV18
D: TRBD2
size: -
CDR3: CASSPETSASTDTQYF
DNA: TGTGCCAGCTCACCAGAGACTAGCGCAAGCACAGATACGCAGTATTTT

J: TRBJ2-1
V: TRBV9
D: -
size: -
CDR3: CASSVVPVNEQFF
DNA: TGTGCCAGCAGCGTAGTCCCAGTCAATGAGCAGTTCTTC

J: TRBJ1-1
V: TRBV6-1
D: TRBD1
size: once
CDR3: CASSESWGAGQIFEAFF
DNA: TGTGCCAGCAGTGAATCGTGGGGGGCGGGACAGATATTTGAAGCTTTCTTT

J: TRBJ2-3
V: TRBV2
D: TRBD2
size: -
CDR3: CASSQREGKDTQYF
DNA: TGTGCCAGCAGTCAGCGGGAGGGCAAAGATACGCAGTATTTT

J: TRBJ2-7
V: TRBV7-9
D: -
size: -
CDR3: CASSLGGAQGLEQYF
DNA: TGTGCCAGCAGCTTAGGGGGGGCGCAAGGTCTCGAGCAGTACTTC

J: TRBJ1-2
V: TRBV7-2
D: -
size: -
CDR3: CASSLGYQGRGYTF
DNA: TGTGCCAGCAGCTTAGGGTATCAGGGTCGTGGCTACACCTTC

J: TRBJ2-7
V: TRBV27
D: -
size: -
CDR3: CASSLIGRRYEQYF
DNA: TGTGCCAGCAGTTTAATAGGGAGGAGGTACGAGCAGTACTTC

J: TRBJ1-1
V: TRBV19
D: -
size: -
CDR3: CASSAQVYTEAFF
DNA: TGTGCCAGTAGCGCACAGGTTTACACTGAAGCTTTCTTT

J: TRBJ2-1
V: TRBV9
D: -
size: -
CDR3: CASSVDGSGNNEQFF
DNA: TGTGCCAGCAGCGTAGACGGGTCGGGGAACAATGAGCAGTTCTTC

J: TRBJ2-3
V: TRBV7-6
D: -
size: -
CDR3: CASSFDFGTDTQYF
DNA: TGTGCCAGCAGCTTCGACTTCGGCACAGATACGCAGTATTTT

J: TRBJ2-2
V: TRBV18
D: -
size: once
CDR3: CASSPLPLDSFLELFF
DNA: TGTGCCAGCTCACCACTCCCGCTTGACAGTTTCTTGGAGCTGTTTTTT

J: TRBJ2-3
V: TRBV18
D: -
size: -
CDR3: CASSPPSSRYTDTQYF
DNA: TGTGCCAGCTCACCACCGTCTAGCCGATACACAGATACGCAGTATTTT

J: TRBJ1-4
V: TRBV2
D: TRBD1
size: -
CDR3: CASSEQGAQGEKLFF
DNA: TGTGCCAGCAGTGAACAGGGGGCGCAAGGTGAAAAACTGTTTTTT

J: TRBJ2-7
V: TRBV2
D: -
size: -
CDR3: CASRTAYEQYF
DNA: TGTGCCAGCAGGACCGCCTACGAGCAGTACTTC

J: TRBJ1-1
V: TRBV4-2
D: -
size: -
CDR3: CASSHPGNTEAFF
DNA: TGTGCCAGCAGCCACCCCGGGAACACTGAAGCTTTCTTT

J: TRBJ2-6
V: TRBV19
D: -
size: -
CDR3: CASSTGRGANVLTF
DNA: TGTGCCAGTAGCACAGGGCGTGGGGCCAACGTCCTGACTTTC

J: TRBJ1-5
V: TRBV6-1
D: -
size: -
CDR3: CASSETGHSNQPQHF
DNA: TGTGCCAGCAGTGAAACGGGACACAGCAATCAGCCCCAGCATTTT

J: TRBJ1-3
V: TRBV7-2
D: -
size: -
CDR3: CASSLTSGSSGNTIYF
DNA: TGTGCCAGCAGCTTAACTTCAGGGAGCTCTGGAAACACCATATATTTT

J: TRBJ2-3
V: TRBV6-6
D: -
size: -
CDR3: CASSLTDTQYF
DNA: TGTGCCAGCAGTCTAACAGATACGCAGTATTTT

J: TRBJ2-6
V: TRBV7-2
D: TRBD1
size: -
CDR3: CASSLRRTGRSGANVLTF
DNA: TGTGCCAGCAGCCTTAGGAGGACAGGGCGCTCTGGGGCCAACGTCCTGACTTTC

J: TRBJ2-3
V: TRBV28
D: TRBD2
size: -
CDR3: CASSLMGGAQYF
DNA: TGTGCCAGCAGTTTAATGGGGGGGGCGCAGTATTTT

J: TRBJ1-2
V: TRBV6-1
D: -
size: -
CDR3: CASSEGFGYTF
DNA: TGTGCCAGCAGTGAAGGGTTTGGCTACACCTTC

J: TRBJ1-5
V: TRBV7-2
D: -
size: -
CDR3: CASSPPAQPQHF
DNA: TGTGCCAGCAGCCCCCCCGCTCAGCCCCAGCATTTT

J: TRBJ2-1
V: TRBV5-1
D: TRBD2
size: -
CDR3: CASSLGLSGSSYNEQFF
DNA: TGCGCCAGCAGCTTGGGTCTGAGCGGGAGCTCCTACAATGAGCAGTTCTTC

J: TRBJ2-7
V: TRBV5-4
D: -
size: -
CDR3: CASSLDGPGSAQYF
DNA: TGTGCCAGCAGCTTGGACGGGCCAGGGTCTGCGCAGTACTTC

J: TRBJ2-5
V: TRBV5-1
D: -
size: -
CDR3: CASSQPSRGETQYF
DNA: TGCGCCAGCAGCCAACCTAGCCGGGGGGAGACCCAGTACTTC

J: TRBJ1-3
V: TRBV5-4
D: -
size: -
CDR3: CASSTGRRNTIYF
DNA: TGTGCCAGCAGCACGGGACGTCGAAACACCATATATTTT